This T cell receptor beta chain was obtained from a study of spatial heterogeneity in lung cancer (dated by TCRdb to about 2019). With respect to the entire study: The donors were about 71 patients from the lung TRACERx cohort who had early-stage, untreated non-small cell lung cancer. In the raw uncorrected reads, each unique combination of TCR and UMI appeared more than ten times on average. Beta-chain transcripts were consistently detected in greater numbers than alpha-chain transcripts, which likely reflected higher beta-chain transcript abundance. TCR alpha and beta repertoires were quantitatively compared across multiple tumor regions, matched nontumor lung and blood in non-small cell lung cancer. The study linked features of the TCR repertoire to counts of nonsynonymous mutations, which were determined by whole-exome sequencing of tumor tissue. Follow-up PBMC samples were sequenced whenever the samples were available, and the median time to follow-up was approximately 24 months after resection. At surgery, both alpha and beta chains were TCR-sequenced in about 200 tumor regions, some 64 matched nontumor lung samples and 56 PBMC samples.

The time point label here, explained by the study, means: blood at routine non-recurrence follow-up after resection. For TCR sequencing, whole RNA was extracted from tumor and nontumor lung tissue, or from cryopreserved PBMC samples, and no cell sorting was done. Patients were selected for TCR sequencing only if sufficient RNA was available from at least two tumor regions. Overall study outcomes, separate from this receptor: Additional single-cell paired TCR alpha and beta sequencing was considered necessary to confirm, at a functional level, the hypothesis that regional TCRs recognize regional mutations. Only roughly 15 patients were included in comparisons of baseline and follow-up blood repertoires. Ubiquitous expanded tumor TCRs were found in blood more often at tumor resection than at routine follow-up.

The sample holds a few counts of this clonotype. Its antigen is not yet known. No qualities accompany the bases; no much larger clone lies one base away. Trimming takes 4 bases off V and 4 bases off J; junction bases not matched to a gene: 8. CDR1 and CDR2 are drawn from the germline V gene (reference sequence): SGHNT, YYREEE. The CDR3 covers 16 residues, taking in both the cysteine and the phenylalanine. Just the 48-base CDR3 DNA is kept, in frame starting at base 1. The library came from 5' RACE. Sequencing instrument: NextSeq 500. To allow correction of PCR and sequencing errors, the TCR library protocol tagged every TCR cDNA molecule with a unique molecular identifier. Under the source paper's analysis protocol: TCR identification, UMI-based error correction and CDR3 extraction were performed with Decombinator tools. TCRs above a frequency of 2 per 1,000, corresponding to the top 1% of the tumor frequency distribution, were defined as expanded. Each repertoire was subsampled 100 times to 5,000 TCRs, after which Renyi diversity was computed with the R vegan package. CDR3 similarity networks were built from amino acid triplet string-kernel similarity, with CDR3s being connected when pairwise similarity was above 0.82. The raw public reads went through TCRdb reprocessing: fastp at Q25, MiXCR clone calling, in-frame beta chains kept. Each entry merges the rows of one CDR3 protein and shows their most common DNA and genes. It is TCRdb's table, rather than the study itself, that gives the V and J calls and clone size. This sample holds 50,000 or so distinct CDR3 sequences; roughly 12% were observed only once. The ten biggest clones cover 30% to 35% of the sample.

The starting material was PBMCs, obtained at follow-up. The clonotype originates from a male donor with early-stage non-small cell lung cancer. The V and J segments used are TRBV5-4 and TRBJ2-2, with 9 middle bases fitting TRBD1. This receptor carries the CDR3 CASSPTGGLATGELFF. The DNA sequence follows: TGTGCCAGCAGCCCTACAGGGGGCTTAGCCACCGGGGAGCTGTTTTTT.